This TCR beta chain was obtained from a study of cytomegalovirus exposure and HLA in healthy donors. Findings and caveats of the study: Roughly even sequencing depth across donors was the assumption behind the presence/absence analyses. An observed cluster of highly shared sequence variants was recorded as a likely sequencing artifact.

Vbeta (60) and Jbeta (13) primers were used in the PCR. Using immunoSEQ multiplex PCR, the repertoire was profiled, and TCRdb retains in-frame clones only, with some absent. Here the sample spans some 140,000 clones, 60% to 85% being singletons. Remarks on this clone: As yet, its antigen is unknown.

Germline lookup yields CDR1 SGHAT and CDR2 FQNNGV. Germline trimming cut 2 bases from V and 1 base from J; bases unmatched to any gene: 2. CDR3 length equals 16 residues. Every donor was a healthy person donating bone marrow. The gene calls are TRBV11-2 and TRBJ2-7, with 13 bases fitting TRBD2. The receptor was isolated from a woman between 40 and 55 years old in good health and CMV-seronegative. The source material was PBMCs. Here the CDR3 reads CASSLPLAGGSYEQYF. The CDR3 region has the DNA TGTGCCAGCAGCTTACCACTAGCGGGGGGGTCCTACGAGCAGTACTTC.